This entry is about one T cell receptor (beta chain). Sequenced by immunoSEQ multiplex PCR; TCRdb stores in-frame clones only, minus some. The table lists some 2,000,000 clones, just under 95% of them singletons. The record originates from a study of shared clonotypes between healthy human individuals. Terminally differentiated effector memory CD45RA+ cells were excluded by CCR7 positive selection of CD45RO-negative cells. Germline V lookup: CDR1 MDHEN, CDR2 SYDVKM. The CDR3 length is 15 residues. Trimming took 5 bases from V and 0 from J, leaving 13 bases between them. The TCR originated in a man between 18 and 35 years old in good health. Sequencing was performed on naive CD8+ T cells sorted from blood. The V and J genes are TRBV28 and TRBJ1-2, with a tentative D call TRBD1 (5 bases). CDR3 residues: CASSPSTVSNYGYTF. The DNA for the CDR3 is TGTGCCAGCAGTCCATCGACAGTTTCTAACTATGGCTACACCTTC.